The present TCR beta chain was sequenced within a study of long-term antiretroviral therapy in people with HIV. Findings of the study overall: Blood in the study was drawn between the mid-2000s and the late 2010s, possibly under older ART regimens, which may be less effective than current ones.

The assay used was immunoSEQ (version v3.0), run at survey level. Only in-frame clones appear in the TCRdb table, and some are missing; sequencing was by immunoSEQ multiplex PCR. Of under 25,000 clones listed, around 76% are singletons. CDR1 is SGHAT, CDR2 FQDESV, per germline (reference sequence). V lost 1 base to trimming and J lost 2 bases, with 7 bases between them. The CDR3 sequence is 14 residues long. On this clone: Its cognate antigen is unknown.

The chain employs TRBV11-1 and TRBJ2-3; no firm D call. The origin of this receptor is a middle-aged woman with HIV. Specimen: unsorted PBMCs, collected 0.5 years after starting antiretroviral therapy. The CDR3 here is CASSLGAYTDTQYF. CDR3 DNA: TGTGCCAGCAGCTTAGGGGCCTACACAGATACGCAGTATTTT.